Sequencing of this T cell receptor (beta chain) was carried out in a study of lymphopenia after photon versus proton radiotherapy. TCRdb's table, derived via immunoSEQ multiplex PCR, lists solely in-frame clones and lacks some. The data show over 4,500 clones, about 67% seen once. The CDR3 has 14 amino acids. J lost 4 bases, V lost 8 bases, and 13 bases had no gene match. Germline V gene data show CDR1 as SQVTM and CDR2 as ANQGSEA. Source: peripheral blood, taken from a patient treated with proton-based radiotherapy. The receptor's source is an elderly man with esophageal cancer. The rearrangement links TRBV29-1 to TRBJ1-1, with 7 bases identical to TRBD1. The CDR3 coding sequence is TGCAGCTACAGACAGGGCGAGACGAGCACTGAAGCTTTCTTT. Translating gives CSYRQGETSTEAFF.